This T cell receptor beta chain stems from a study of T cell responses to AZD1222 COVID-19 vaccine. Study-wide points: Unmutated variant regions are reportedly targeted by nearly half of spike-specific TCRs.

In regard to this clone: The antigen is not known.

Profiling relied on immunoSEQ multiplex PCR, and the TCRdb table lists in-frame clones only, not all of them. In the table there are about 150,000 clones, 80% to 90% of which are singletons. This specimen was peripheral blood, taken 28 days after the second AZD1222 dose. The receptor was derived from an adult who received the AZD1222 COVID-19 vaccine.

CDR3 in DNA: TGTGCCTGGAGTCCCCCGTTGTCAGGCTATGGCTACACCTTC. Residues: CAWSPPLSGYGYTF. The chain recombines TRBV30 with TRBJ1-2; D gene uncertain. Per the germline V gene, CDR1 is GTSNPN and CDR2 is SVGIG (reference sequence). The CDR3 extends over 14 amino acids. The V end was cut by 2 bases, the J end by 4 bases, with 14 bases between.